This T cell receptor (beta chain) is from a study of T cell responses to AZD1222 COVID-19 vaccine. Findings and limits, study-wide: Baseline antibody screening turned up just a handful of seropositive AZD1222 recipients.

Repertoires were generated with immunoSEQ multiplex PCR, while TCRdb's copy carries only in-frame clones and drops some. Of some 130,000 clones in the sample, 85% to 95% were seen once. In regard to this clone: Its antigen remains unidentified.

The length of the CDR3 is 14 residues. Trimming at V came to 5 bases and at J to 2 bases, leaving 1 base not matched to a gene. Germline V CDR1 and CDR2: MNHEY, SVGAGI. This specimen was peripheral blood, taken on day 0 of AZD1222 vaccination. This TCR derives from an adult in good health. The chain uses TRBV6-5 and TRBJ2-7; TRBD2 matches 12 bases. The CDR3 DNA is TGTGCCAGCAGTCGGACTAGCGGGACCTACGAGCAGTACTTC. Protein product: CASSRTSGTYEQYF.